This entry lists 22 T cell receptor beta chains sequenced from one sample in a study of T cells after yellow fever vaccination. A single record per CDR3 protein comes from TCRdb applying MiXCR to the 5' RACE reads. Here the sample spans roughly 500,000 distinct CDR3 sequences, around 21% being singletons. The material was PBMCs, obtained 15 days after the yellow fever booster vaccination. The receptors derive from a man under 40 who received the YFV17D yellow fever vaccine.

V gene TRBV6-5 combines with J gene TRBJ2-4; D not resolved. This CDR3 comprises 11 residues. Trimming took 2 bases from V and 11 from J, leaving 7 bases between them. CDR1 and CDR2 (germline): MNHEY, SVGAGI. CDR3 loop: CASSYRAVQYF. The CDR3 nucleotides are TGTGCCAGCAGTTACAGGGCAGTTCAGTACTTC.

In its sample, this clonotype was seen a few times. This chain connects TRBV27 to TRBJ1-1; D gene ambiguous. Trimming cost V 1 base and J 4 bases, with 7 bases left between them. The CDR3 is 13 residues long. The V gene's germline CDR1 is MNHEY and CDR2 SMNVEV (reference sequence). The DNA for the CDR3 is TGTGCCAGCAGTTTATTGGAGAGCACTGAAGCTTTCTTT. Translated, it gives CASSLLESTEAFF.

The table lists this clonotype with a few counts. The J gene is TRBJ1-2, the V gene TRBV20-1; TRBD1 matches at 9 bases. This CDR3 contains 15 residues. CDR1 is DFQATT and CDR2 is SNEGSKA in the germline V gene (reference sequence). V shed 1 base and J 2 bases; nucleotides not matched to a gene: 5. The CDR3 spells CSARGQGEPNYGYTF. CDR3 in DNA: TGCAGTGCTAGAGGACAGGGGGAACCCAACTATGGCTACACCTTC.

The chain combines TRBV7-2 with TRBJ2-5; 8 positions match TRBD1. This CDR3 spans 17 amino acids. Losses at the gene ends were 1 base for V and 1 base for J; bases not matched to a gene: 8. CDR1 is SGHTA, CDR2 FQGNSA, per germline. CDR3 nucleotide sequence: TGTGCCAGCAGCTTAGTCAGGACAGGGAGATTCCAAGAGACCCAGTACTTC. Translation gives CASSLVRTGRFQETQYF.

This clonotype came up a few times. This chain joins TRBV9 and TRBJ2-1; 9 bases are a match to TRBD2. Per the germline V gene, CDR1 is SGDLS and CDR2 is YYNGEE. This CDR3 comprises 14 residues. V gave up 5 bases and J gave up 10 bases; unmatched junction bases: 10. CDR3 amino acids: CASRTSGSSGEQFF. As DNA, the CDR3 is TGTGCCAGCAGGACTAGCGGCTCTTCAGGGGAGCAGTTCTTC. The entire variable domain, with the rest obtained from reference TRBV9 and TRBJ2-1, is as follows: DSGVTQTPKHLITATGQRVTLRCSPRSGDLSVYWYQQSLDQGLQFLIQYYNGEERAKGNILERFSAQQFPDLHSELNLSSLELGDSALYFCASRTSGSSGEQFFGPGTRLTVL.

The V call is TRBV5-6, the J call TRBJ1-3; D not certain. V was pared by 1 base and J by 0 bases, with 8 bases between. CDR1 is SGHDT, CDR2 YYEEEE, per germline. CDR3 length: 15 amino acids. As DNA, the CDR3 is TGTGCCAGCAGCTTGCTGCTCCTCTCTGGAAACACCATATATTTT. Its translation: CASSLLLLSGNTIYF.

This clonotype was observed a few times. The rearrangement uses TRBV7-9 and TRBJ1-4; 9 bases are a match to TRBD1. The length of the CDR3 is 14 residues. Germline assignment: CDR1 SEHNR and CDR2 FQNEAQ (reference sequence). J gave up 8 bases and V 5 bases, and 6 bases lay outside the gene matches. For the CDR3, the DNA is TGTGCCAGCAGCGAAACAGGGGGCGCCGAAAAACTGTTTTTT. This encodes CASSETGGAEKLFF.

This chain uses TRBV18 with TRBJ1-1; possibly TRBD1 for D (6 bases). CDR3 size: 13 residues. CDR1 and CDR2 (germline): KGHSH, LQKENI. Trimming left V 1 base short and J 7 bases short, with 10 bases between. The CDR3 region has the DNA TGTGCCAGCTCACCACAGGGGGGATATGAAGCTTTCTTT. Protein product: CASSPQGGYEAFF.

This clonotype was seen only a few times. CDR3 bases: TGTGCCAGCAGCCTACAGGAAACCTATGGCTACACCTTC. This codes for CASSLQETYGYTF. The chain carries TRBV14 and TRBJ1-2; perhaps TRBD1 as D (5 bases). Per germline, CDR1 SGHDN and CDR2 FVKESK. The CDR3 loop spans 13 amino acids. Trimming took off 4 bases at V and 4 bases at J, with 10 bases between the two ends.

The CDR3 coding sequence is TGTGCCACCCTGGCTAGCGGGAGGTTCACTGGGGCCAACGTCCTGACTTTC. Encoded protein: CATLASGRFTGANVLTF. The V and J genes are TRBV10-3 and TRBJ2-6; 11 bases fit TRBD2. The V and J ends lost 10 bases and 2 bases, in that order; junction bases with no gene match: 10. This CDR3 has 17 amino acids. In germline, CDR1 is ENHRY, CDR2 SYGVKD.

In DNA, the CDR3 is TGTGCCAGCAGCCTGGACTTGACCACCGGGGAGCTGTTTTTT. Its protein product is CASSLDLTTGELFF. This rearrangement joins TRBV7-6 to TRBJ2-2; possible D gene TRBD2, 5 bases. The CDR3 runs to 14 residues. Germline assignment: CDR1 SGHVS and CDR2 FNYEAQ. The ends were cut back, 5 bases at V and 4 bases at J, with 11 bases in the middle.

This clonotype was picked up a small number of times. The chain couples TRBV20-1 to TRBJ2-3; weak D call: TRBD1 (6 bases). Germline CDR1 is DFQATT and CDR2 is SNEGSKA (reference sequence). With 6 bases removed from V and 2 bases from J, the gap between germline ends came to 15 bases. This CDR3 contains 14 residues. The chain's CDR3 is CSAPSGAATDTQYF. In nucleotides, the CDR3 is TGCAGTGCCCCGTCAGGGGCAGCCACAGATACGCAGTATTTT.

The chain combines TRBV21-1 with TRBJ2-5; TRBD1 is taken as the D call from the table, unchecked against the DNA. TRBV21-1 is annotated as a pseudogene. The CDR3 runs 15 residues. CDR3 sequence reads: CARSPSGQGLETQYF. In DNA form, the CDR3 reads TGTGCCAGGTCCCCGTCAGGACAGGGTTTAGAGACCCAGTACTTC.

The gene calls are TRBV29-1 and TRBJ2-1; 8 positions agree with TRBD2. CDR3 length: 14 amino acids. Germline trimming cut 6 bases from V and 4 bases from J; bases unmatched to any gene: 8. Germline V gene lookup returns CDR1 SQVTM and CDR2 ANQGSEA. CDR3 DNA: TGCAGCGTCCGGGGGGGGGTGGCGTACAATGAGCAGTTCTTC. As protein: CSVRGGVAYNEQFF.

This clonotype was recorded at least ten times. This chain joins TRBV10-3 and TRBJ2-7; 8 positions agree with TRBD2. Germline V gene sequence: CDR1 ENHRY, CDR2 SYGVKD. This CDR3 is 16 amino acids long. V lost 6 bases and J lost 3; bases outside the gene matches: 13. The CDR3 spells CAIRPDASGSFYEQYF. In DNA, the CDR3 is TGTGCCATCAGGCCGGACGCCAGCGGGAGTTTCTACGAGCAGTACTTC.

Only a few counts were recorded for this clonotype. The J gene is TRBJ2-1, the V gene TRBV7-9; D could derive from TRBD1 or TRBD2 (6 bases each). The CDR3 totals 16 residues. V was trimmed by 4 bases and J by 7 bases, leaving 20 bases between them. Germline V gives CDR1 SEHNR, CDR2 FQNEAQ (reference sequence). The CDR3 protein is CASSSPGLGAPNEQFF. The CDR3 DNA sequence: TGTGCCAGCAGCTCCCCGGGACTGGGGGCTCCTAATGAGCAGTTCTTC. The full variable domain, rest sourced from reference TRBV7-9 and TRBJ2-1, is DTGVSQNPRHKITKRGQNVTFRCDPISEHNRLYWYRQTLGQGPEFLTYFQNEAQLEKSRLLSDRFSAERPKGSFSTLEIQRTEQGDSAMYLCASSSPGLGAPNEQFFGPGTRLTVL.

The V and J genes are TRBV5-1 and TRBJ2-2; TRBD1 agrees at 7 bases. Germline-derived CDR1 and CDR2 are SGHRS and YFSETQ. The length of the CDR3 is 16 residues. V lost 4 bases to trimming and J lost 5 bases; unmatched junction nucleotides: 11. The CDR3 nucleotides read TGCGCCAGCAGCCCCGAGGGGGCCCTGGGAACCGGGGAGCTGTTTTTT. This gives the protein CASSPEGALGTGELFF.

This chain joins TRBV12-3 or TRBV12-4 and TRBJ2-1; 13 nucleotides line up with TRBD2. The CDR3 has 15 amino acids. Losses at the gene ends were 4 bases for V and 8 bases for J; bases not matched to a gene: 5. The CDR3 DNA reads as TGTGCCAGCAGTTCGGGACTAGCGGGAACCTATGAGCAGTTCTTC. This gives the protein CASSSGLAGTYEQFF.

The chain joins TRBV29-1 to TRBJ1-2; D unresolved. The CDR3 spans 12 residues. V lost 4 bases and J 4 bases, leaving 10 bases between the germline ends. Germline loops: CDR1 SQVTM, CDR2 ANQGSEA. For the CDR3, the DNA is TGCAGCGTTGTCTCGATTTCCTATGGCTACACCTTC. Protein sequence: CSVVSISYGYTF.

This clonotype was seen only a few times. The rearrangement uses TRBV20-1 and TRBJ2-5, with D perhaps matching TRBD2 (6 bases). Germline V gene data show CDR1 as DFQATT and CDR2 as SNEGSKA (reference sequence). Trimming pared 8 bases from V and 5 bases from J, leaving 15 bases between. This CDR3 has 12 residues. The CDR3 sequence: CSPQEEGETQYF. CDR3 DNA: TGCAGTCCCCAGGAGGAGGGGGAGACCCAGTACTTC.

This clonotype was detected only a few times. This chain uses TRBV9 with TRBJ2-7; D is tentatively TRBD1 or TRBD2 (5 bases each). Deletions cut 0 bases from V and 7 bases from J, with 11 bases between. CDR3 length equals 13 residues. The germline V gene encodes CDR1 SGDLS and CDR2 YYNGEE. The chain's CDR3 is CASSVVSGGEQYF. In DNA form, the CDR3 reads TGTGCCAGCAGCGTAGTATCTGGGGGTGAGCAGTACTTC.

The gene calls are TRBV7-6 and TRBJ2-1, with TRBD2 as a possible D gene (6 bases). Looked up from germline, CDR1 is SGHVS and CDR2 is FNYEAQ. Trimming removed 2 bases from V and 5 bases from J, with 13 bases in between. The CDR3 is 15 residues long. The CDR3, as DNA: TGTGCCAGCAGCTTAACGGACTATAGACACAATGAGCAGTTCTTC. Encoded protein: CASSLTDYRHNEQFF.